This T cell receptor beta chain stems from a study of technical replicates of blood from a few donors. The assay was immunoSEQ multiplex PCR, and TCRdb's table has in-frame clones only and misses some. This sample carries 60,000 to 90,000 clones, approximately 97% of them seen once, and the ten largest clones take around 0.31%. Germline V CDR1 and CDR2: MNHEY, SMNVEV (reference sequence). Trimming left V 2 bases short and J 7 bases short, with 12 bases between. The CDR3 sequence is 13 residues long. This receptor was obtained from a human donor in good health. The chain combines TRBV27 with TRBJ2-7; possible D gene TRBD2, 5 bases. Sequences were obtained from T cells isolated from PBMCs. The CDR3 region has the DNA TGTGCCAGCAGTTTAACGGACTCTGGGGAGCAGTACTTC. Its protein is CASSLTDSGEQYF.